Here is one T cell receptor (beta chain) with its context. Its antigen remains unknown. The sample comes from a study of blood T cells in healthy people across ages. For the second PCR, which ran for about 6 to 11 cycles, a sample-barcoded 5' primer and a J-beta primer mix were used. Every cDNA molecule carried a tag from a template-switch adaptor bearing 12 random nucleotides. TCRdb redid the calling of the 5' RACE reads with MiXCR, one entry per CDR3 protein. This sample has fewer than 950,000 distinct CDR3 sequences, with about 55% found just once. Notes on the study in general: A roughly linear age-dependent decrease characterized TCR beta diversity per million T cells.

Samples each had at least 6 micrograms of total RNA extracted. V was pared by 4 bases and J by 2 bases, with 8 bases between. The CDR3 length is 13 residues. Germline values: CDR1 SNHLY, CDR2 FYNNEI. The chain combines TRBV2 with TRBJ1-2; D gene unclear. The sequence was obtained from a man older than 75 in good health. Sequencing used blood. The CDR3 nucleotides read TGTGCCAGCAGTGGGGCCAGGAACTATGGCTACACCTTC. Translation: CASSGARNYGYTF.